The 23 T cell receptor beta chains listed next were all sequenced from one sample in a study of cytomegalovirus exposure and HLA in healthy donors. This PCR relied on a set of 60 Vbeta primers and 13 Jbeta primers. Produced via immunoSEQ multiplex PCR; TCRdb's table is partial and in-frame only. Here the sample spans about 63,000 clones, roughly 75% being singletons. Input material: PBMCs. Every receptor here comes from a woman between 35 and 50 years old in good health and CMV-seropositive.

CDR3 coding DNA: TGTGCCACCAGCAGAGACAGGGCGGAAGGCTACACCTTC. This sequence encodes CATSRDRAEGYTF. The chain has TRBV15 and TRBJ1-2, with a tentative D call TRBD1 (5 bases). The CDR3 has 13 amino acids. V shed 0 bases and J shed 8 bases, with 10 bases lying between them. Germline V gene sequence: CDR1 LNHNV, CDR2 YYDKDF (reference sequence).

V usage is TRBV2 and J usage is TRBJ2-3; 7 bases are a match to TRBD1. The CDR3 covers 14 residues. Germline V CDR1 and CDR2: SNHLY, FYNNEI. V shed 5 bases and J 3 bases; nucleotides not matched to a gene: 5. The CDR3 spells CASSSGTVTDTQYF. CDR3 sequence (DNA): TGTGCCAGCAGTTCCGGGACAGTTACAGATACGCAGTATTTT.

This clone appeared a single time. The chain combines TRBV9 with TRBJ1-1, with D possibly matching TRBD1 (5 bases). V was cut by 0 bases and J by 0 bases, with 9 bases left in between. CDR1 and CDR2 from the germline V gene are SGDLS and YYNGEE. The CDR3 loop spans 15 amino acids. The CDR3 region is CASSVGPGLNTEAFF. CDR3 DNA: TGTGCCAGCAGCGTAGGTCCAGGGCTGAACACTGAAGCTTTCTTT.

CDR3 nucleotide sequence: TGTGCCAGCAGTTACTCGACTGATCAGCCCCAGCATTTT. Translating it yields CASSYSTDQPQHF. This chain connects TRBV6-5 to TRBJ1-5; no reliable D call. The germline V and J ends were trimmed by 0 bases and 5 bases, with 5 bases remaining between them. The CDR3 length is 13 residues. Germline lookup yields CDR1 MNHEY and CDR2 SVGAGI.

The rearrangement links TRBV10-3 to TRBJ1-1; unclear D gene. Trimming shortened V by 0 bases and J by 1 base, and 6 bases separated the two germline ends. There are 14 residues in the CDR3. Germline CDR1 ENHRY, CDR2 SYGVKD. The CDR3 region is CAISESAGNTEAFF. CDR3 DNA sequence: TGTGCCATCAGTGAGTCGGCGGGGAACACTGAAGCTTTCTTT.

The CDR3 DNA is TGTGCCAGCAGCGTGGGTCCGGCGGGAAACACTGAAGCTTTCTTT. Translation: CASSVGPAGNTEAFF. The chain joins TRBV9 to TRBJ1-1; D ambiguous. The CDR3 sequence is 15 residues long. V dropped 2 bases and J dropped 2 bases, with 13 bases sitting between them. Germline CDR1 SGDLS, CDR2 YYNGEE.

The J gene is TRBJ1-2, the V gene TRBV7-2, with D uncertain. Germline CDR1 is SGHTA and CDR2 is FQGNSA. Trimming removed 4 bases from V and 4 bases from J, with 13 bases in between. The length of the CDR3 is 14 residues. This CDR3 reads CASSSYGESYGYTF. The CDR3 DNA reads as TGTGCCAGCAGCTCATACGGGGAATCCTATGGCTACACCTTC.

The chain links TRBV6-6 to TRBJ2-1, with D possibly matching TRBD1 (6 bases). The CDR3 is 12 residues long. Germline CDR1 and CDR2: MNHNY and SVGAGI (reference sequence). V was pared by 7 bases and J by 3 bases, with 7 bases between. CDR3 nucleotide sequence: TGTGCCAGCACGACAGGCTACAATGAGCAGTTCTTC. As protein: CASTTGYNEQFF.

This clone was seen only a few times. The chain links TRBV4-3 to TRBJ1-3; D is ambiguous. The CDR3 is made up of 15 amino acids. The germline V gene encodes CDR1 LGHNA and CDR2 YSLEER. Trimming shortened V by 0 bases and J by 1 base, and 7 bases separated the two germline ends. DNA for the CDR3: TGCGCCAGCAGCCAAGACAGAACATCTGGAAACACCATATATTTT. Translation: CASSQDRTSGNTIYF.

V and J are TRBV6-5 and TRBJ1-5; 9 positions agree with TRBD1. Germline V gene data show CDR1 as MNHEY and CDR2 as SVGAGI. V was pared by 5 bases and J by 2 bases, with 4 bases of the junction left unmatched. This CDR3 spans 15 amino acids. In DNA, the CDR3 is TGTGCCAGCAGTGTGGACAGGGGAGGCAATCAGCCCCAGCATTTT. Its translation is CASSVDRGGNQPQHF.

V and J are TRBV6-5 and TRBJ1-1; no definite D call. The CDR3 contains 15 residues. The V end lost 6 bases, the J end lost 1 base, and 15 bases lay between the germline ends. Germline V gene sequence: CDR1 MNHEY, CDR2 SVGAGI. This chain's CDR3 is CASSQRLVRNTEAFF. CDR3 coding DNA: TGTGCCAGCAGCCAGCGTCTAGTCCGGAACACTGAAGCTTTCTTT.

This clone was counted between two and nine times. The genes are TRBV27 and TRBJ2-1, with D possibly matching TRBD2 (5 bases). Germline values: CDR1 MNHEY, CDR2 SMNVEV (reference sequence). Trimming left V 0 bases short and J 0 bases short, with 9 bases between. There are 16 residues in the CDR3. The CDR3 region is CASSLSEVSSYNEQFF. The CDR3 DNA reads TGTGCCAGCAGTTTATCGGAGGTTAGCTCCTACAATGAGCAGTTCTTC.

The chain links TRBV5-5 to TRBJ1-2; no definite D call. The length of the CDR3 is 13 residues. Germline values: CDR1 SGHKS, CDR2 YYEKEE (reference sequence). The V and J ends lost 1 base and 9 bases respectively, with 13 bases between them. The CDR3 sequence is CASSLIGGDSYTF. The CDR3, as DNA: TGTGCCAGCAGCTTGATCGGAGGTGATAGCTACACCTTC.

The J gene is TRBJ2-1, the V gene TRBV4-3; D gene ambiguous. Trimming stripped 1 base from V and 9 bases from J, with 4 bases between. This CDR3 region has 11 residues. Germline CDR1 is LGHNA and CDR2 is YSLEER. The CDR3 loop is CASSQGGEQFF. CDR3 nucleotide sequence: TGCGCCAGCAGCCAAGGAGGTGAGCAGTTCTTC.

This clone was seen more than once but under ten times. The chain carries TRBV27 and TRBJ1-2; D uncertain. The CDR3 length is 15 residues. Looked up from germline, CDR1 is MNHEY and CDR2 is SMNVEV (reference sequence). V lost 5 bases and J 4 bases, leaving 17 bases between the germline ends. The CDR3 coding sequence is TGTGCCAGCAGTGAAGGCACTCGACTGGGCTATGGCTACACCTTC. Amino acid sequence: CASSEGTRLGYGYTF.

The chain couples TRBV9 to TRBJ2-1; possible D gene TRBD2, 7 bases. The CDR3 contains 14 residues. V lost 0 bases and J 9 bases, leaving 13 bases between the germline ends. Looked up from germline, CDR1 is SGDLS and CDR2 is YYNGEE. The CDR3 protein is CASSVEGGEGEQFF. As DNA, the CDR3 is TGTGCCAGCAGCGTAGAGGGGGGGGAGGGTGAGCAGTTCTTC.

This sequence joins TRBV29-1 and TRBJ1-2; D not certain. CDR3 length equals 15 residues. V dropped 4 bases and J dropped 4 bases, with 19 bases sitting between them. Germline V gives CDR1 SQVTM, CDR2 ANQGSEA. The CDR3 loop is CSVVGSGGSSYGYTF. The CDR3 DNA sequence: TGCAGCGTTGTGGGATCGGGAGGATCAAGCTATGGCTACACCTTC.

J is TRBJ2-1 and V is TRBV11-2; D not certain. The CDR3 extends over 11 amino acids. CDR1 SGHAT and CDR2 FQNNGV come from the germline V gene. V was trimmed by 4 bases and J by 10 bases, leaving 8 bases between them. The CDR3 DNA reads TGTGCCAGCAGCTGGCTCGGGGAGCAGTTCTTC. Translated: CASSWLGEQFF.

The rearrangement links TRBV6-1 to TRBJ2-3; 7 nucleotides agree with TRBD2. CDR1 MNHNS and CDR2 SASEGT come from the germline V gene. The CDR3 totals 16 residues. V gave up 1 base and J gave up 2 bases; unmatched junction bases: 6. The CDR3 sequence is CASSEGGRGYTDTQYF. The DNA of the CDR3 is TGTGCCAGCAGTGAAGGGGGGAGGGGTTACACAGATACGCAGTATTTT.

This sequence joins TRBV4-3 and TRBJ2-5; TRBD1 might be the D (7 bases). The CDR3 is 17 residues long. Trimming cost V 0 bases and J 2 bases, with 16 bases left between them. Germline-derived CDR1 and CDR2 are LGHNA and YSLEER. The CDR3 nucleotides read TGCGCCAGCAGCCAAGATTTAGGCAGGGGGGATCAAGAGACCCAGTACTTC. It specifies CASSQDLGRGDQETQYF.

Here the CDR3 DNA reads TGTGCTAGTGGTCTGACAGGTCCGGACACTGAAGCTTTCTTT. It codes for CASGLTGPDTEAFF. The gene calls are TRBV12-5 and TRBJ1-1; D is perhaps TRBD1 (6 bases). The CDR3 is 14 amino acids. Germline V gene lookup returns CDR1 LGHNT and CDR2 FRNRAP. V was trimmed by 5 bases and J by 3 bases, leaving 13 bases between them.

Comment on this clone: Mismatch with germline at one junction end may stem from a read error. In DNA form, the CDR3 reads TGTGCCAGCAGCTTCGCAGCTCCGGGACATGGAGACACCATATATTTT. It translates to CASSFAAPGHGDTIYF. This chain uses TRBV7-8 with TRBJ1-3, with D possibly being TRBD1 (6 bases). The CDR3 consists of 16 residues. Germline-derived CDR1 and CDR2 are SGHVS and FQNEAQ.

This sequence joins TRBV7-2 and TRBJ2-3, with D possibly being TRBD1 (6 bases). V lost 1 base and J 4 bases, leaving 12 bases between the germline ends. In germline, CDR1 is SGHTA, CDR2 FQGNSA. The CDR3 consists of 15 residues. The CDR3, as DNA: TGTGCCAGCAGCTTAGGGGGGCCCCCGTCAGATACGCAGTATTTT. Amino acids: CASSLGGPPSDTQYF.